This TCR beta chain was obtained from a study of response to subunit inactivated influenza vaccine. From germline, CDR1 is MNHEY and CDR2 SVGAGI. Deletions cut 4 bases from V and 0 bases from J, with 16 bases between. The CDR3 sequence is 17 residues long. TCRdb re-called the RT-PCR reads with MiXCR, one entry per CDR3 protein. The data contain about 540,000 distinct CDR3 sequences, under 25% of them seen just once; the ten biggest clones take up 2.5% to 3.5%. This sample was also put to use in a study of T cells expressing NK-cell markers. That source notes: What made the TCR beta cDNA was 5'RACE template switching with UMIs.

This clonotype originated in a man aged 45 to 65 who received an inactivated influenza vaccine. The sample consisted of CD4+ T cells sorted from PBMCs, taken 11 to 12 days after vaccination. The chain is built from TRBV6-5 and TRBJ2-1; maybe TRBD2 (5 bases). The CDR3 DNA reads as TGTGCCAGCAGTTCACCTCTCCGAGGGCCCTCCTACAATGAGCAGTTCTTC. Its translation: CASSSPLRGPSYNEQFF.